These 32 T cell receptor beta chains were all obtained from the same sample, sequenced in a study of regulatory T cells in long-lasting Graves disease. Time point in this sample: newly diagnosed GD, antithyroid drugs for less than 3 months. Scientists built the TCR library using RNA that was extracted from PBMCs. Arm-PCR of CDR3 regions and iRepertoire HTBI primers were used to build TCR beta libraries. TCRdb re-derived calls from the multiplex PCR reads in MiXCR, one entry per CDR3 protein. The profile shows roughly 560,000 distinct CDR3 sequences, approximately 16% of them singletons. The data were also submitted as part of a second study, on T cells in Graves' hyperthyroidism and ophthalmopathy.

The specimen comprised peripheral blood mononuclear cells (PBMCs), sampled at new diagnosis, from a patient treated with antithyroid drugs. The receptors here all came from a middle-aged woman with Graves disease.

The sample holds many counts of this clonotype. This chain links TRBV28 with TRBJ2-7; TRBD2 might be the D (5 bases). V gave up 4 bases and J gave up 9 bases, with 13 bases separating them. Germline V gives CDR1 MDHEN, CDR2 SYDVKM. The CDR3 is made up of 12 amino acids. The CDR3, as DNA: TGTGCCAGCAGTTCCTTCACCGAGGGGCAGTACTTC. Encoded protein: CASSSFTEGQYF.

This clonotype was detected many times. The CDR3 coding sequence is TGTGCCAGCAGTTTCCAAACCGGGACAGGCACAGATACGCAGTATTTT. It specifies CASSFQTGTGTDTQYF. The chain carries TRBV6-2 or TRBV6-3 and TRBJ2-3; 7 nucleotides agree with TRBD1. Germline CDR1 is MNHEY and CDR2 is SVGEGT. This CDR3 has 16 amino acids. V shed 4 bases, J shed 1 base, and the junction held 8 bases outside the gene matches.

In this sample, this clonotype turned up many times. This rearrangement joins TRBV4-1 to TRBJ1-5; D possibly corresponds to TRBD1 (6 bases). Between the trimmed V and J ends, which lost 5 bases and 0 bases, there was a span of 17 bases. The V gene's germline CDR1 is MGHRA and CDR2 YSYEKL. The CDR3 has 17 amino acids. DNA for the CDR3: TGCGCCAGCAGCACAGGAGGGGGAACAGGTAGCAATCAGCCCCAGCATTTT. It yields the protein CASSTGGGTGSNQPQHF.

In its sample, this clonotype was seen a few times. The chain links TRBV25-1 to TRBJ2-1; tentatively, D is TRBD1 or TRBD2 (5 bases each). This CDR3 contains 15 residues. Germline V gene data show CDR1 as MGHDK and CDR2 as SYGVNS. Trimming cost V 4 bases and J 6 bases, with 16 bases left between them. The CDR3 DNA reads as TGTGCCAGCAGTGGCCTCCTCCGGGACCCCAATGAGCAGTTCTTC. The encoded protein is CASSGLLRDPNEQFF.

This clonotype was detected a few times. V and J are TRBV9 and TRBJ2-3; a weak D match, TRBD1 (6 bases). Germline assignment: CDR1 SGDLS and CDR2 YYNGEE. V lost 8 bases, J lost 0 bases, and 13 bases lay in between. This CDR3 has 14 residues. Here the CDR3 DNA reads TGTGCCAGTAACCGGGACACCAGCACAGATACGCAGTATTTT. Amino acids: CASNRDTSTDTQYF.

This chain joins TRBV4-1 and TRBJ1-5, with D perhaps TRBD1 (6 bases). Trimming cost V 0 bases and J 2 bases, with 11 bases left between them. The length of the CDR3 is 16 residues. The V gene's germline CDR1 is MGHRA and CDR2 YSYEKL. CDR3: CASSQEQGLRNQPQHF. The CDR3 coding sequence is TGCGCCAGCAGCCAAGAACAGGGCTTGCGCAATCAGCCCCAGCATTTT.

This clonotype has at least ten counts. The rearrangement joins TRBV5-1 to TRBJ1-2; no definite D call. V gave up 0 bases and J gave up 0 bases, with 9 bases separating them. Germline-derived CDR1 and CDR2 are SGHRS and YFSETQ. The length of the CDR3 is 15 residues. CDR3 sequence reads: CASSLESEANYGYTF. As DNA, the CDR3 is TGCGCCAGCAGCTTGGAATCAGAAGCTAACTATGGCTACACCTTC.

This clonotype was observed many times. This sequence joins TRBV7-9 and TRBJ2-7, with 10 nucleotides matching TRBD1. V gave up 3 bases and J gave up 6 bases; unmatched junction bases: 8. This CDR3 contains 15 residues. CDR1 SEHNR and CDR2 FQNEAQ come from the germline V gene (reference sequence). The CDR3 DNA reads TGTGCCAGCAGCTTGGAGGGACAGGGGAAACCCGAGCAGTACTTC. Amino acids: CASSLEGQGKPEQYF.

This clonotype was recorded many times. The V and J genes are TRBV20-1 and TRBJ2-5; 10 nucleotides line up with TRBD2. V trimming: 1 base; J trimming: 5 bases; junction bases outside the gene matches: 10. The CDR3 extends over 16 amino acids. Germline V gene sequence: CDR1 DFQATT, CDR2 SNEGSKA (reference sequence). CDR3: CSARVLAGAVTETQYF. As DNA, the CDR3 is TGCAGTGCTAGAGTTCTAGCGGGGGCCGTCACGGAGACCCAGTACTTC.

As for this clonotype: A read error may explain this, as a much larger clone is one base away. V usage is TRBV5-1 and J usage is TRBJ2-7; weak D call: TRBD2 (5 bases). V was cut by 7 bases and J by 7 bases, with 24 bases left in between. The CDR3 has 15 residues. The germline V gene has CDR1 SGHRS and CDR2 YFSETQ. CDR3 amino acids: CASGLYRTGTEEQYF. The CDR3 DNA follows: TGCGCCAGCGGCCTATACCGGACTGGAACCGAGGAGCAGTACTTC.

This chain connects TRBV19 to TRBJ2-1; no firm D call. Germline V lookup: CDR1 LNHDA, CDR2 SQIVND (reference sequence). V was trimmed by 3 bases and J by 8 bases, leaving 8 bases between them. The CDR3 spans 12 residues. The DNA of the CDR3 is TGTGCCAGTAGTATTGGAAGGGATGAGCAGTTCTTC. As protein: CASSIGRDEQFF.

In its sample, this clonotype was seen many times. The chain employs TRBV7-9 and TRBJ2-2; D uncertain. Trimming took 5 bases from V and 7 from J, leaving 8 bases between them. The CDR3 covers 12 residues. Germline CDR1 is SEHNR and CDR2 is FQNEAQ (reference sequence). CDR3 coding DNA: TGTGCCAGCAGCCGGGTGGACGGGGAGCTGTTTTTT. This gives the protein CASSRVDGELFF.

This clonotype was counted between two and nine times. This may come from a read error, since a much larger clone is one base off. The rearrangement joins TRBV12-3 or TRBV12-4 to TRBJ2-3; the match to TRBD2 covers 12 bases. The CDR3 has 15 amino acids. The CDR3 region is CASRSLAGGADTLYF. DNA for the CDR3: TGTGCCAGCAGGTCACTAGCGGGGGGCGCCGATACGCTGTATTTT.

The chain has TRBV6-2 or TRBV6-3 and TRBJ2-2; 14 bases fit TRBD2. V shed 2 bases, J shed 0 bases, and the junction held 17 bases outside the gene matches. This CDR3 has 23 residues. CDR1 MNHEY and CDR2 SVGEGT come from the germline V gene. In DNA form, the CDR3 reads TGTGCCAGCAGTTACACGGCGACTGCGGGACTAGCGGGGGAGATAGCGAACACCGGGGAGCTGTTTTTT. Its translation: CASSYTATAGLAGEIANTGELFF.

This chain links TRBV6-1 with TRBJ2-7; TRBD1 aligns across 7 bases. Germline V gene data show CDR1 as MNHNS and CDR2 as SASEGT. This CDR3 has 16 amino acids. V lost 7 bases to trimming and J lost 3 bases; unmatched junction nucleotides: 15. The CDR3 is CASTEKGGPFNYEQYF. Here the CDR3 DNA reads TGTGCCAGCACCGAGAAAGGGGGCCCTTTCAACTACGAGCAGTACTTC.

This clonotype was seen only a few times. The chain couples TRBV24-1 to TRBJ1-5; D gene unclear. Germline V gives CDR1 KGHDR, CDR2 SFDVKD. V lost 1 base and J 0 bases, leaving 3 bases between the germline ends. This CDR3 region has 14 residues. CDR3 nucleotide sequence: TGTGCCACCAGTGATTTCTATAGCAATCAGCCCCAGCATTTT. This codes for CATSDFYSNQPQHF.

Details on this clonotype: This may arise from a read error, as a much more abundant clone is one base away. The chain has TRBV12-3 or TRBV12-4 and TRBJ2-1, with a possible D match to TRBD2 (6 bases). The CDR3 loop spans 15 amino acids. The CDR3 DNA is TGTGCCAGCAGTTCACCTAGCGAGAACTACAATGGGCAGTTCTTC. It is translated as CASSSPSENYNGQFF.

At least ten counts were recorded for this clonotype. The chain combines TRBV3-1 with TRBJ1-4; D might be TRBD1 (5 bases). Germline V lookup: CDR1 LGHDT, CDR2 YNNKEL (reference sequence). V lost 5 bases to trimming and J lost 4 bases, with 14 bases between them. The CDR3 has 15 amino acids. CDR3 sequence (DNA): TGTGCCAGCAGCAAAAGAGCAGGGATTAATGAAAAACTGTTTTTT. Protein: CASSKRAGINEKLFF.

This clonotype was seen at least ten times. The gene calls are TRBV18 and TRBJ1-1; no clear D. The germline CDR1 and CDR2 sequences are KGHSH and LQKENI. This CDR3 has 13 amino acids. Trimming removed 8 bases from V and 1 base from J, with 11 bases in between. CDR3 DNA: TGTGCCAGCAGCCCCAGTCCGAACACTGAAGCTTTCTTT. Translating it yields CASSPSPNTEAFF.

The chain recombines TRBV6-2 or TRBV6-3 with TRBJ2-7; TRBD1 matches at 8 bases. The CDR3 spans 16 residues. The J segment lost 1 base and the V segment lost 2 bases, leaving 7 bases of the junction unmatched. Per germline, CDR1 MNHEY and CDR2 SVGEGT. CDR3 loop: CASSYVQGALSYEQYF. The CDR3 DNA reads TGTGCCAGCAGTTACGTTCAGGGGGCCCTTTCCTACGAGCAGTACTTC.

This clonotype was detected ten times or more. The gene calls are TRBV30 and TRBJ1-6, with TRBD1 as a possible D gene (6 bases). This CDR3 spans 13 amino acids. V dropped 1 base and J dropped 9 bases, with 10 bases sitting between them. The germline V gene has CDR1 GTSNPN and CDR2 SVGIG (reference sequence). The CDR3 DNA is TGTGCCTGGAGTGAGGGGGACTCTTCACCCCTCCACTTT. Translation: CAWSEGDSSPLHF.

This CDR3 is CASSGDGNSPLHF. The CDR3 nucleotides read TGTGCCAGCAGTGGGGACGGTAATTCACCCCTCCACTTT. The chain has TRBV2 and TRBJ1-6; perhaps TRBD1 as D (5 bases). With 4 bases removed from V and 6 bases from J, the gap between germline ends came to 7 bases. Per germline, CDR1 SNHLY and CDR2 FYNNEI. This CDR3 contains 13 residues.

The chain is built from TRBV7-8 and TRBJ2-1; 7 bases match TRBD2. This CDR3 has 16 amino acids. After removal of 1 base from V and 0 bases from J, the junction contained 3 bases not matched to a gene. The germline gives CDR1 SGHVS, CDR2 FQNEAQ. CDR3 nucleotides: TGTGCCAGCAGCTTAGTGGGGGGGATCTCCTACAATGAGCAGTTCTTC. Protein product: CASSLVGGISYNEQFF.

The gene calls are TRBV7-8 and TRBJ2-2; a weak D match, TRBD2 (6 bases). There are 15 residues in the CDR3. V lost 3 bases, J lost 6 bases, and 14 bases lay in between. Germline-derived CDR1 and CDR2 are SGHVS and FQNEAQ. CDR3 amino acids: CASSFWDSNPGELFF. The CDR3 DNA reads as TGTGCCAGCAGCTTCTGGGACTCCAACCCCGGGGAGCTGTTTTTT.

This clonotype was counted ten times or more. This chain links TRBV5-1 with TRBJ2-1, with 7 nucleotides matching TRBD2. Germline lookup yields CDR1 SGHRS and CDR2 YFSETQ. Losses at the gene ends were 4 bases for V and 8 bases for J; bases not matched to a gene: 15. This CDR3 has 16 amino acids. CDR3: CASSPPLAVPRDEQFF. The CDR3, as DNA: TGCGCCAGCAGCCCCCCCCTAGCGGTCCCAAGGGATGAGCAGTTCTTC.

This clonotype was observed a handful of times. The chain carries TRBV3-1 and TRBJ1-5; D gene unclear. CDR3 length: 18 residues. V lost 0 bases to trimming and J lost 0 bases, with 15 bases between them. The germline V gene encodes CDR1 LGHDT and CDR2 YNNKEL (reference sequence). The CDR3 is CASSQDYRVQDSNQPQHF. CDR3 in DNA: TGTGCCAGCAGCCAAGATTACAGAGTCCAAGATAGCAATCAGCCCCAGCATTTT.

This clonotype was seen ten or more times. The V call is TRBV2, the J call TRBJ2-7, with TRBD2 matching over 8 bases. The CDR3 extends over 15 amino acids. Looked up from germline, CDR1 is SNHLY and CDR2 is FYNNEI. The ends lost 3 bases at V and 3 bases at J; junction bases unmatched: 7. The CDR3 protein is CASSDRSGGRYEQYF. CDR3 DNA sequence: TGTGCCAGCAGTGATCGGAGCGGGGGACGCTACGAGCAGTACTTC.

This chain uses TRBV7-3 with TRBJ1-1; possibly TRBD1 for D (6 bases). Trimming cost V 5 bases and J 4 bases, with 14 bases left between them. From germline, CDR1 is SGHTA and CDR2 FQGTGA. The CDR3 has 14 amino acids. CDR3 protein: CASSPQGQGTEAFF. CDR3 bases: TGTGCCAGCAGCCCCCAGGGGCAGGGCACTGAAGCTTTCTTT.

In this sample, this clonotype turned up many times. This chain uses TRBV18 with TRBJ2-5; 7 bases line up with TRBD1. With V trimmed by 3 bases and J by 0 bases, 7 bases remained unmatched. CDR3 length equals 16 residues. Germline-derived CDR1 and CDR2 are KGHSH and LQKENI. CDR3 residues: CASSPKPTGYQETQYF. In nucleotides, the CDR3 is TGTGCCAGCTCACCGAAGCCGACAGGGTACCAAGAGACCCAGTACTTC.

In regard to this clonotype: A much larger clone differs from this one at a single base, so this may be a read error. V gene TRBV5-1 combines with J gene TRBJ2-1; no clear D gene. Germline CDR1 and CDR2: SGHRS and YFSETQ. The germline V and J ends were trimmed by 5 bases and 6 bases, with 12 bases remaining between them. The CDR3 is 13 amino acids. This CDR3 is CASRPLNCNEQFF. The CDR3 DNA is TGCGCCAGCAGACCCCTTAATTGCAATGAGCAGTTCTTC.

V usage is TRBV29-1 and J usage is TRBJ1-2; D call uncertain. CDR1 and CDR2 (germline): SQVTM, ANQGSEA. The V end lost 5 bases, the J end lost 3 bases, and 10 bases lay between the germline ends. CDR3 size: 12 residues. This chain's CDR3 is CSVPRADYGYTF. For the CDR3, the DNA is TGCAGCGTTCCTCGGGCAGACTATGGCTACACCTTC.

This clonotype was seen ten or more times. The rearrangement uses TRBV12-3 or TRBV12-4 and TRBJ1-2; D not resolved. V was shortened by 3 bases and J by 3 bases, with 8 bases between the two germline ends. The CDR3 totals 13 residues. The CDR3 sequence is CASSFMVDYGYTF. The CDR3 DNA is TGTGCCAGCAGTTTTATGGTGGACTATGGCTACACCTTC.